This T cell receptor (beta chain) was identified in a study of early stage breast cancer tumors. The wider study: Most invasive tumors, twelve of 16, were ER+/PR+/HER2-. Study-wide findings and caveats: Most shared enriched TCRB sequences were commonly generated ones. Tumors had around 2.5-fold higher T cell density than normal breast. Comparing each tissue with blood distinguished tumor from normal in about 90% of the 16 patients.

The data were produced by immunoSEQ multiplex PCR, yet TCRdb's version contains in-frame clones alone and is incomplete. Among tens of thousands of clones listed, roughly 80% were seen once. Germline CDR1 SGHTS, CDR2 YDEGEE. The CDR3 totals 16 residues. The germline V and J ends were trimmed by 3 bases and 2 bases, with 17 bases remaining between them. Of note for this clone: Its matching antigen is unknown.

This clonotype was obtained from a person between 55 and 70 years old with breast cancer. The rearrangement uses TRBV5-8 and TRBJ1-1; D remains ambiguous. The specimen was blood. DNA for the CDR3: TGTGCCAGCAGCTCCTATAATGGGCAGGCTAACACTGAAGCTTTCTTT. Translating it yields CASSSYNGQANTEAFF.